The rows below give T cell receptor beta chains drawn from one sample of a study of spatial heterogeneity in lung cancer. TCRdb redid the calling of the 5' RACE reads with MiXCR, one entry per CDR3 protein. The data hold about 20,000 distinct CDR3 sequences, with 15% to 20% observed a single time. The sequenced sample was lung tumor tissue, obtained at surgery. These receptors all stem from a female donor with early-stage non-small cell lung cancer. The CDR3 runs from the conserved cysteine through the conserved F or W.

v_gene: TRBV20-1; j_gene: TRBJ2-5; CDR3aa: CSARPMTGDQETQYF
v_gene: TRBV7-9; j_gene: TRBJ2-1; CDR3aa: CASSSRVEGSDEQFF
v_gene: TRBV12-3/TRBV12-4; j_gene: TRBJ2-7; CDR3aa: CASSLGRAYEQYF
v_gene: TRBV29-1; j_gene: TRBJ2-7; CDR3aa: CSAQGQGAAPYEQYF
v_gene: TRBV5-6; j_gene: TRBJ2-3; CDR3aa: CASSFATDTQYF
v_gene: TRBV4-2; j_gene: TRBJ2-5; CDR3aa: CASSQEGGRETQYF
v_gene: TRBV12-3/TRBV12-4; j_gene: TRBJ2-5; CDR3aa: CASSLVKGFQETQYF
v_gene: TRBV9; j_gene: TRBJ2-7; CDR3aa: CASSARQGYEQYF
v_gene: TRBV20-1; j_gene: TRBJ2-4; CDR3aa: CSARDLVATGTLKNIQYF
v_gene: TRBV23-1; j_gene: TRBJ2-4; CDR3aa: CASRHYLLAKNIQYF
v_gene: TRBV5-6; j_gene: TRBJ2-7; CDR3aa: CASSLDASGQGEQYF
v_gene: TRBV7-2; j_gene: TRBJ2-1; CDR3aa: CASTPQGLAWYNEQFF
v_gene: TRBV2; j_gene: TRBJ2-3; CDR3aa: CASSAGTASTDTQYF
v_gene: TRBV15; j_gene: TRBJ2-2; CDR3aa: CATSRRRRVNTGELFF
v_gene: TRBV28; j_gene: TRBJ2-1; CDR3aa: CASSLQLSMDRTSGRGNSYNEQFF
v_gene: TRBV3-1; j_gene: TRBJ2-1; CDR3aa: CASSPPLAGAYNEQFF
v_gene: TRBV5-1; j_gene: TRBJ2-2; CDR3aa: CASKITGPGELFF
v_gene: TRBV3-1; j_gene: TRBJ2-6; CDR3aa: CASSPRGTGANVLTF
v_gene: TRBV13; j_gene: TRBJ2-1; CDR3aa: CASSSEGLADNEQFF
v_gene: TRBV28; j_gene: TRBJ2-7; CDR3aa: CASTEDRSPLYEQYF
v_gene: TRBV6-2/TRBV6-3; j_gene: TRBJ2-1; CDR3aa: CARGTGLAGRFF
v_gene: TRBV5-1; j_gene: TRBJ2-7; CDR3aa: CASSPGTLASEQYF
v_gene: TRBV6-1; j_gene: TRBJ2-4; CDR3aa: CASSRTGGSKNIQYF
v_gene: TRBV2; j_gene: TRBJ2-1; CDR3aa: CASSLAGVRQFF
v_gene: TRBV12-3/TRBV12-4; j_gene: TRBJ2-6; CDR3aa: CASSLGLAGVLSGANVLTF
v_gene: TRBV6-6; j_gene: TRBJ2-7; CDR3aa: CASSPRGQGIAVQYF
v_gene: TRBV7-9; j_gene: TRBJ2-2; CDR3aa: CASSLAPGSSNTGELFF
v_gene: TRBV20-1; j_gene: TRBJ1-5; CDR3aa: CSAGGQAGYQPQHF
v_gene: TRBV28; j_gene: TRBJ2-3; CDR3aa: CASTPEGSGYTDTQYF
v_gene: TRBV6-6; j_gene: TRBJ2-5; CDR3aa: CASRRTGQETQYF
v_gene: TRBV2; j_gene: TRBJ2-2; CDR3aa: CASSEATRTGELFF
v_gene: TRBV18; j_gene: TRBJ2-7; CDR3aa: CASSPGIGLYEQYF
v_gene: TRBV20-1; j_gene: TRBJ2-5; CDR3aa: CSASTPGQGARETQYF
v_gene: TRBV29-1; j_gene: TRBJ2-7; CDR3aa: CSVGPGTGGHFSYEQYF
v_gene: TRBV15; j_gene: TRBJ2-5; CDR3aa: CATSRDLLQETQYF
v_gene: TRBV7-9; j_gene: TRBJ2-3; CDR3aa: CASSSRSSLGGQYF
v_gene: TRBV2; j_gene: TRBJ2-7; CDR3aa: CASSARYEQYF
v_gene: TRBV20-1; j_gene: TRBJ2-7; CDR3aa: CSASPATRSYEQYF
v_gene: TRBV14; j_gene: TRBJ2-1; CDR3aa: CASSQDWANYNEQFF
v_gene: TRBV5-1; j_gene: TRBJ2-3; CDR3aa: CASRAGATDTQYF
v_gene: TRBV28; j_gene: TRBJ2-1; CDR3aa: CASSPTSGIYNEQFF
v_gene: TRBV7-8; j_gene: TRBJ2-7; CDR3aa: CASSLVGGRGLADYEQYF
v_gene: TRBV18; j_gene: TRBJ2-3; CDR3aa: CASSPGLGTDTQYF
v_gene: TRBV7-8; j_gene: TRBJ2-5; CDR3aa: CASSLVVGTAKQETQYF
v_gene: TRBV20-1; j_gene: TRBJ2-1; CDR3aa: CSAIPPRERLNEQFF
v_gene: TRBV28; j_gene: TRBJ1-6; CDR3aa: CASRPRDRDNSPLHF
v_gene: TRBV5-1; j_gene: TRBJ2-7; CDR3aa: CASSSGGVSDEQYF
v_gene: TRBV20-1; j_gene: TRBJ2-4; CDR3aa: CSARPPRAVNIQYF